The 15 T cell receptor beta chains below all came from one sample that was sequenced in a study of vaccination and CD4 T cells after COVID-19. The Oncomine TCR Beta short-read assay was applied to DNA of cultured CD4+ T cells. TCRdb re-derived calls from the PCR reads in MiXCR, one entry per CDR3 protein. The sample has fewer than 20,000 distinct CDR3 sequences, around 47% seen once. Time point indicated: late sampling 161 to 241 days after vaccination in three convalescent patients. Indicated treatment: roughly 11-day PBMC culture with coronavirus spike peptide pools or control peptides (ViraFEST assay). No antigen is known for these receptors. This specimen was CD4+ T cells from blood, cultured in vitro, taken about 7 months after SARS-CoV-2 vaccination. The receptors come from a human donor who had recovered from COVID-19.

V gene TRBV27 combines with J gene TRBJ1-6; TRBD1 might be the D (5 bases). V lost 7 bases to trimming and J lost 7 bases, with 14 bases between them. The CDR3 totals 14 residues. CDR1 is MNHEY and CDR2 is SMNVEV in the germline V gene (reference sequence). The CDR3 DNA is TGTGCCAGCACGTCAGGGCGTTGGAATTCACCCCTCCACTTT. It yields the protein CASTSGRWNSPLHF.

This clonotype is a singleton in its sample. This chain uses TRBV7-2 with TRBJ2-7; D possibly corresponds to TRBD1 (6 bases). Per germline, CDR1 SGHTA and CDR2 FQGNSA. Trimming stripped 5 bases from V and 7 bases from J, with 18 bases between. This CDR3 is built from 14 residues. The DNA for the CDR3 is TGTGCCAGCAGCGACCCGACAGGCGATTGGGAGCAGTACTTC. This sequence encodes CASSDPTGDWEQYF.

This clonotype was seen a handful of times. This chain links TRBV6-1 with TRBJ1-1; a weak D match, TRBD1 (5 bases). The CDR3 sequence is 14 residues long. V was trimmed by 6 bases and J by 2 bases, leaving 13 bases between them. Germline lookup yields CDR1 MNHNS and CDR2 SASEGT. The CDR3 is CASRVDSFNTEAFF. Here the CDR3 DNA reads TGTGCCAGCAGGGTAGACAGTTTTAACACTGAAGCTTTCTTT.

In its sample, this clonotype was seen a few times. The rearrangement uses TRBV27 and TRBJ2-5; TRBD1 agrees at 8 bases. The germline CDR1 and CDR2 sequences are MNHEY and SMNVEV (reference sequence). The CDR3 sequence is 13 residues long. The trim removed 6 bases at V and 5 bases at J, leaving 5 bases unmatched. The CDR3 sequence is CASSPGGSETQYF. The CDR3 DNA sequence: TGTGCCAGCAGCCCAGGGGGCAGTGAGACCCAGTACTTC.

By share of the sample, this clonotype is large (0.1 to 1%). The chain combines TRBV7-2 with TRBJ2-7; TRBD2 matches 7 bases. Germline trimming cut 5 bases from V and 7 bases from J; bases unmatched to any gene: 8. This CDR3 has 13 residues. Germline assignment: CDR1 SGHTA and CDR2 FQGNSA. DNA of the CDR3: TGTGCCAGCAGCCTAGAGCGGGACGGAGAGCAGTACTTC. It translates to CASSLERDGEQYF.

This clonotype was counted a single time. This sequence joins TRBV11-2 and TRBJ2-3; 8 bases fit TRBD2. CDR1 is SGHAT and CDR2 is FQNNGV in the germline V gene. The CDR3 runs 15 residues. Trimming at V came to 1 base and at J to 2 bases, leaving 2 bases not matched to a gene. CDR3 DNA: TGTGCCAGCAGCTTAGGACTAGCGATCACAGATACGCAGTATTTT. It codes for CASSLGLAITDTQYF.

The rearrangement joins TRBV19 to TRBJ2-7; 15 positions agree with TRBD2. From germline, CDR1 is LNHDA and CDR2 SQIVND (reference sequence). The CDR3 runs 16 residues. Trimming took 4 bases from V and 4 from J; bases not matched to a gene: 5. In DNA, the CDR3 is TGTGCCAGTAGTACATGGACTAGCGGGAGGGCGTACGAGCAGTACTTC. Protein sequence: CASSTWTSGRAYEQYF. Full variable domain (rest looked up from reference TRBV19 and TRBJ2-7): DGGITQSPKYLFRKEGQNVTLSCEQNLNHDAMYWYRQDPGQGLRLIYYSQIVNDFQKGDIAEGYSVSREKKESFPLTVTSAQKNPTAFYLCASSTWTSGRAYEQYFGPGTRLTVT.

V and J are TRBV7-2 and TRBJ1-2; TRBD1 agrees at 9 bases. The germline gives CDR1 SGHTA, CDR2 FQGNSA. The CDR3 runs 16 residues. With 5 bases clipped from V and 7 bases from J, the junction kept 14 bases outside the gene matches. The CDR3 reads CASSPSVTQGAGGYTF. In DNA, the CDR3 is TGTGCCAGCAGCCCTAGCGTAACACAGGGGGCCGGTGGCTACACCTTC.

This clonotype was picked up a small number of times. The chain uses TRBV7-2 and TRBJ2-7; 9 bases agree with TRBD1. Germline values: CDR1 SGHTA, CDR2 FQGNSA. V shed 4 bases, J shed 2 bases, and the junction held 12 bases outside the gene matches. The CDR3 runs 17 residues. This chain's CDR3 is CASSSLLPGQGTYEQYF. CDR3 bases: TGTGCCAGCAGCTCCTTGCTGCCGGGACAGGGAACCTACGAGCAGTACTTC.

The chain carries TRBV20-1 and TRBJ1-4, with TRBD1 matching over 7 bases. After removal of 2 bases from V and 8 bases from J, the junction contained 5 bases not matched to a gene. There are 13 residues in the CDR3. Germline-derived CDR1 and CDR2 are DFQATT and SNEGSKA (reference sequence). The CDR3 sequence: CSARTGDFEKLFF. CDR3 in DNA: TGCAGTGCTAGAACAGGGGATTTCGAAAAACTGTTTTTT.

This clonotype was observed a few times. This chain joins TRBV7-8 and TRBJ2-1; no reliable D call. The germline gives CDR1 SGHVS, CDR2 FQNEAQ. The CDR3 length is 14 residues. Trimming pared 1 base from V and 9 bases from J, leaving 13 bases between. The DNA of the CDR3 is TGTGCCAGCAGCTTAGTTGCTAGTCAGCGTGAGCAGTTCTTC. It encodes CASSLVASQREQFF.

This clonotype was recorded a few times. The rearrangement uses TRBV20-1 and TRBJ1-2; 8 nucleotides match TRBD1. Germline CDR1 is DFQATT and CDR2 is SNEGSKA (reference sequence). The CDR3 spans 13 residues. Trimming took 6 bases from V and 7 from J; bases not matched to a gene: 10. CDR3 protein: CSARQGFRVGYTF. CDR3 coding DNA: TGCAGTGCGAGACAGGGGTTCAGGGTTGGCTACACCTTC.

This clonotype was recorded a few times. The chain uses TRBV15 and TRBJ2-7; D tentatively reads TRBD1 or TRBD2 (5 bases each). V dropped 1 base and J dropped 2 bases, with 12 bases sitting between them. The CDR3 sequence is 15 residues long. Germline-derived CDR1 and CDR2 are LNHNV and YYDKDF (reference sequence). The CDR3 sequence is CATSRGGTQAYEQYF. CDR3 sequence (DNA): TGTGCCACCAGCAGAGGGGGGACGCAGGCCTACGAGCAGTACTTC.

The chain is built from TRBV19 and TRBJ1-5; D not resolved. The V gene lost 2 bases and the J gene lost 4 bases, with 9 bases spanning the gap. This CDR3 has 14 amino acids. CDR1 is LNHDA, CDR2 SQIVND, per germline (reference sequence). The CDR3: CASSIRGSNQPQHF. The DNA of the CDR3 is TGTGCCAGTAGTATAAGAGGAAGTAATCAGCCCCAGCATTTT.

The chain is built from TRBV20-1 and TRBJ2-7, with 13 bases aligning to TRBD2. Germline-derived CDR1 and CDR2 are DFQATT and SNEGSKA (reference sequence). J gave up 0 bases and V 3 bases, and 2 bases lay outside the gene matches. The CDR3 length is 15 residues. The CDR3 DNA reads TGCAGTGCTAGTGGGACTAGCGGGAACTCCTACGAGCAGTACTTC. Protein: CSASGTSGNSYEQYF.